This T cell receptor beta chain was identified in a study of blood T cell repertoires in COVID-19. In the study overall: The origin of the acute and convalescent COVID-19 samples was the United States, Italy and Spain. Sample material is recorded as cDNA or gDNA derived from T cells, B-cell-depleted T cells, or PBMCs.

Assay: immunoSEQ multiplex PCR; the TCRdb copy retains only in-frame clones and omits some. The table lists some 270,000 clones, around 90% of them singletons. Participants, about 18 to 90 years old, spanned 24 US areas. Germline-derived CDR1 and CDR2 are SGHRS and YFSETQ. CDR3 length: 14 amino acids. V shed 5 bases and J 1 base; nucleotides not matched to a gene: 5. The sample was PBMCs or T cells enriched from blood (not recorded which). The J gene is TRBJ1-1, the V gene TRBV5-1, with 7 bases lining up with TRBD1. The TCR sequence derives from a woman in her forties who had recovered from COVID-19. The CDR3 bases are TGCGCCAGCAGAGAGGACAGGTGGAACACTGAAGCTTTCTTT. This sequence encodes CASREDRWNTEAFF.